These T cell receptor beta chains were read from a single sample in a study of T-cell reconstitution after alpha-beta-depleted transplantation in children. A single record per CDR3 protein comes from TCRdb applying MiXCR to the PCR reads. This table holds 40,000 to 60,000 distinct CDR3 sequences, about 9% found once. This sample comprised PBMCs, mostly from graft donor cells, obtained 60 days after TCRalphabeta/CD19-depleted stem cell transplant. The receptors originated from a male patient between 2 and 15 years old who had a stem cell transplant for chronic granulomatous disease, so the T cells may come from the graft donor. Each CDR3 is given with its conserved first and last residue. The D gene is left open where the match is weak. Not all rows give a size; the values are once, few, many and, for expanded clones, a class.

TRBJ2-6 . TRBV18 many CASSPPRGGANVLTF TGTGCCAGCTCACCACCGCGTGGAGGGGCCAACGTCCTGACTTTC
TRBJ2-3 . TRBV20-1 few CSARAFPSGTDTQYF TGCAGTGCTAGAGCATTCCCTAGCGGCACAGATACGCAGTATTTT
TRBJ2-4 TRBD1 TRBV4-2 . CASSQERAGGQDIQYF TGTGCCAGCAGCCAAGAACGGGCAGGGGGTCAGGACATTCAGTACTTC
TRBJ2-7 . TRBV18 . CASSPLAENTYEQYF TGTGCCAGCTCGCCTCTGGCGGAGAATACCTACGAGCAGTACTTC
TRBJ2-5 . TRBV29-1 many CSVEVIVEETQYF TGCAGCGTTGAGGTAATCGTGGAAGAGACCCAGTACTTC
TRBJ2-3 . TRBV20-1 many CSARTGRTDTQYF TGCAGTGCTAGAACAGGGAGGACAGATACGCAGTATTTT
TRBJ2-1 TRBD2 TRBV4-1 . CASSQSGLAGGGEQFF TGCGCCAGCAGCCAATCCGGACTAGCGGGAGGAGGTGAGCAGTTCTTC
TRBJ2-7 . TRBV29-1 many CSVEDELYEQYF TGCAGCGTTGAAGACGAACTCTACGAGCAGTACTTC
TRBJ1-3 TRBD1 TRBV20-1 few CSASVPGQGNTIYF TGCAGTGCTAGCGTACCGGGACAGGGAAACACCATATATTTT
TRBJ2-3 . TRBV5-5 . CASSLEWGADTQYF TGTGCCAGCAGCTTGGAATGGGGCGCAGATACGCAGTATTTT
TRBJ2-7 . TRBV3-1 many CASSQVGGEQYF TGTGCCAGCAGCCAGGTAGGGGGCGAGCAGTACTTC
TRBJ2-7 TRBD2 TRBV11-2 medium-sized CASSLGLAGGSYEQYF TGTGCCAGCAGCTTAGGGCTAGCGGGAGGTTCCTACGAGCAGTACTTC
TRBJ1-5 . TRBV7-2 few CASSLGEFSGQPQHF TGTGCCAGCAGCTTAGGGGAATTCTCGGGTCAGCCCCAGCATTTT
TRBJ2-2 . TRBV6-1 many CASTRGNTGELFF TGTGCCAGCACCAGGGGGAACACCGGGGAGCTGTTTTTT
TRBJ1-5 . TRBV20-1 . CSARDNRAALGYSNQPQHF TGCAGTGCTAGAGATAACCGTGCGGCACTAGGGTATAGCAATCAGCCCCAGCATTTT
TRBJ2-3 . TRBV20-1 many CSARAGRALSTDTQYF TGCAGTGCTAGAGCAGGAAGGGCTCTGAGCACAGATACGCAGTATTTT
TRBJ2-3 TRBD2 TRBV29-1 few CSVPLAGGPAGRTDTQYF TGCAGCGTCCCATTAGCGGGAGGCCCCGCGGGGCGCACAGATACGCAGTATTTT
TRBJ2-7 . TRBV7-9 many CASSLDLDETYEQYF TGTGCCAGCAGCTTAGACCTGGACGAGACCTACGAGCAGTACTTC
TRBJ2-5 . TRBV4-2 . CASSQALRQETQYF TGTGCCAGCAGCCAAGCCTTGAGGCAAGAGACCCAGTACTTC
TRBJ2-2 TRBD2 TRBV30 few CAWSVRGTGELFF TGTGCCTGGAGTGTGCGGGGGACCGGGGAGCTGTTTTTT
TRBJ2-3 . TRBV24-1 . CATSDLNQKDTQYF TGTGCCACCAGTGATTTGAACCAGAAAGATACGCAGTATTTT
TRBJ1-5 . TRBV27 . CASSPGSNQPQHF TGTGCCAGCAGTCCGGGTTCGAATCAGCCCCAGCATTTT
TRBJ2-7 TRBD2 TRBV10-3 many CAISESVGTSVYPYEQYF TGTGCCATCAGTGAGTCGGTAGGGACTAGCGTCTACCCGTACGAGCAGTACTTC
TRBJ2-3 . TRBV4-3 few CASSRGASVNTDTQYF TGCGCCAGCAGCCGGGGGGCTAGCGTAAACACAGATACGCAGTATTTT
TRBJ1-3 TRBD1 TRBV12-3/TRBV12-4 few CASSYTGVGNTIYF TGTGCCAGCAGTTACACAGGGGTTGGAAACACCATATATTTT
TRBJ2-7 . TRBV4-1 . CASSLEAGRGYEQYF TGCGCCAGCAGCCTCGAGGCGGGAAGGGGTTACGAGCAGTACTTC
TRBJ2-7 . TRBV27 many CASSFGLAYEQYF TGTGCCAGCAGTTTTGGGTTGGCCTACGAGCAGTACTTC
TRBJ2-7 . TRBV29-1 many CSVADGWLYEQYF TGCAGCGTAGCGGACGGGTGGCTCTACGAGCAGTACTTC
TRBJ1-5 . TRBV15 few CATSREGLRNQPQHF TGTGCCACCAGCAGAGAAGGGCTTAGGAATCAGCCCCAGCATTTT
TRBJ2-5 TRBD2 TRBV11-3 few CASSLGTTTQETQYF TGTGCCAGCAGCTTGGGGACTACGACCCAAGAGACCCAGTACTTC
TRBJ1-6 . TRBV2 . CASSPATDNSPLHF TGTGCCAGCAGCCCTGCCACGGATAATTCACCCCTCCACTTT
TRBJ2-1 . TRBV11-2 many CASSLALFRPSSYNEQFF TGTGCCAGCAGCTTAGCTCTTTTTAGGCCCAGCTCCTACAATGAGCAGTTCTTC
TRBJ2-5 . TRBV9 . CASSVAQGWGFGETQYF TGTGCCAGCAGCGTAGCTCAGGGTTGGGGTTTCGGAGAGACCCAGTACTTC
TRBJ2-3 . TRBV7-2 many CASSLMGSGTDTQYF TGTGCCAGCAGCTTAATGGGTAGCGGCACAGATACGCAGTATTTT
TRBJ2-3 . TRBV10-3 many CAISDGVAAADTQYF TGTGCCATCAGTGATGGGGTGGCCGCCGCAGATACGCAGTATTTT
TRBJ2-7 . TRBV20-1 few CSAPTDSYEQYF TGCAGTGCTCCCACAGACTCCTACGAGCAGTACTTC
TRBJ2-7 TRBD1 TRBV27 many CASSFGGTTGGYEQYF TGTGCCAGCAGTTTTGGGGGGACGACAGGGGGCTACGAGCAGTACTTC
TRBJ2-3 . TRBV7-9 many CASRRIPSTDTQYF TGTGCCAGTAGAAGGATTCCTAGCACAGATACGCAGTATTTT
TRBJ2-3 TRBD2 TRBV20-1 few CSAIRLAGGPTDTQYF TGCAGTGCTATAAGACTAGCGGGAGGCCCCACAGATACGCAGTATTTT
TRBJ2-3 TRBD1 TRBV29-1 many CSVAGQGIGTDTQYF TGCAGCGTTGCCGGACAGGGAATAGGCACAGATACGCAGTATTTT
TRBJ1-1 . TRBV30 . CAWSVLGVNTEAFF TGTGCCTGGAGTGTACTTGGGGTCAACACTGAAGCTTTCTTT
TRBJ2-1 . TRBV4-3 many CASSQVGKSYNEQFF TGCGCCAGCAGCCAAGTTGGAAAATCCTACAATGAGCAGTTCTTC
TRBJ1-4 . TRBV5-1 many CASSRDTGIGEKLFF TGCGCCAGCAGCCGGGACACCGGGATCGGTGAAAAACTGTTTTTT
TRBJ1-1 TRBD1 TRBV13 many CASSPEDRVKAFF TGTGCCAGCAGCCCCGAAGACAGGGTAAAAGCTTTCTTT
TRBJ2-3 . TRBV2 many CASSVVSRGQRTDTQYF TGTGCCAGCAGTGTGGTCTCACGGGGGCAACGCACAGATACGCAGTATTTT
TRBJ1-1 TRBD1 TRBV27 many CASSLQGGNTEAFF TGTGCCAGCAGTTTACAGGGGGGGAACACTGAAGCTTTCTTT
TRBJ2-5 . TRBV6-5 many CASTGHRGTQYF TGTGCCAGCACTGGTCACCGAGGGACCCAGTACTTC
TRBJ1-6 TRBD1 TRBV20-1 many CSARQTGRSFDSPLHF TGCAGTGCTAGACAGACAGGGCGAAGTTTTGATTCACCCCTCCACTTT
TRBJ1-5 TRBD1 TRBV20-1 many CSARPRQGAGQPQHF TGCAGTGCTAGGCCCCGACAGGGGGCAGGACAGCCCCAGCATTTT
TRBJ2-1 TRBD2 TRBV30 . CAWRGSGIGSYNEQFF TGTGCCTGGAGGGGGAGCGGGATTGGGTCCTACAATGAGCAGTTCTTC